These 19 T cell receptor beta chains came from one sample sequenced in a study of beta chain features in type 1 diabetes. Reverse transcription of all isolated RNA meant that expressed TCRB transcripts were sequenced. Only in-frame clones appear in the TCRdb table, and some are missing; sequencing was by immunoSEQ multiplex PCR. The sample yields 400,000 to 500,000 clones, about 15% seen once. The sequenced material came from naive CD4+ T cells from blood. The receptors originated from a man in his thirties or forties in good health.

Only a few counts were recorded for this clone. The chain employs TRBV4-3 and TRBJ2-2, with D perhaps matching TRBD1 (6 bases). Germline assignment: CDR1 LGHNA and CDR2 YSLEER. The CDR3 totals 13 residues. V gave up 5 bases and J gave up 6 bases, with 10 bases separating them. For the CDR3, the DNA is TGCGCCAGCAGCTCGAGACAGGCCGGGGAGCTGTTTTTT. This encodes CASSSRQAGELFF.

This clone came up a few times. V is TRBV27 and J is TRBJ2-5, with D possibly matching TRBD1 (5 bases). This CDR3 spans 15 amino acids. V lost 6 bases and J 0 bases, leaving 14 bases between the germline ends. Germline values: CDR1 MNHEY, CDR2 SMNVEV (reference sequence). CDR3 sequence: CASSPLGRDQETQYF. In DNA, the CDR3 is TGTGCCAGCAGCCCATTAGGCAGGGACCAAGAGACCCAGTACTTC.

V is TRBV9 and J is TRBJ1-5; 7 bases are shared with TRBD1. Germline-derived CDR1 and CDR2 are SGDLS and YYNGEE. This CDR3 contains 14 residues. The J segment lost 3 bases and the V segment lost 3 bases, leaving 3 bases of the junction unmatched. This CDR3 is CASSEGQFNQPQHF. CDR3 nucleotides: TGTGCCAGCAGCGAGGGACAGTTCAATCAGCCCCAGCATTTT.

The chain is built from TRBV7-2 and TRBJ2-5, with 7 bases lining up with TRBD1. The V gene's germline CDR1 is SGHTA and CDR2 FQGNSA. The CDR3 is made up of 14 amino acids. The J segment lost 3 bases and the V segment lost 5 bases, leaving 6 bases of the junction unmatched. This CDR3 is CASSQRDSKETQYF. CDR3 bases: TGTGCCAGCAGCCAGAGGGACAGTAAAGAGACCCAGTACTTC.

This clone has just a few counts. The chain joins TRBV4-1 to TRBJ2-4; D gene unclear. The germline V and J ends were trimmed by 1 base and 0 bases, with 16 bases remaining between them. This CDR3 has 18 amino acids. Germline V gives CDR1 MGHRA, CDR2 YSYEKL. CDR3 in DNA: TGCGCCAGCAGCCAAGTGGTCGGAAATCTTCTAGCCAAAAACATTCAGTACTTC. It specifies CASSQVVGNLLAKNIQYF.

This chain links TRBV5-1 with TRBJ2-3; D is undetermined. Germline CDR1 reads SGHRS; CDR2 reads YFSETQ. The CDR3 sequence is 13 residues long. The V end was cut by 0 bases, the J end by 5 bases, with 7 bases between. CDR3 bases: TGCGCCAGCAGCTTGGCCTTGCAAGATACGCAGTATTTT. Protein sequence: CASSLALQDTQYF.

This clone was counted a few times. The V gene is TRBV7-9, the J gene TRBJ1-2; tentatively, D is TRBD1 (5 bases). CDR3 length equals 14 residues. Germline assignment: CDR1 SEHNR and CDR2 FQNEAQ (reference sequence). V lost 5 bases, J lost 2 bases, and 12 bases lay in between. CDR3 region: CASSLSTANYGYTF. The CDR3 DNA is TGTGCCAGCAGCCTTTCGACAGCAAACTATGGCTACACCTTC.

This clone came up a few times. The rearrangement joins TRBV30 to TRBJ1-5, with D unresolved. V gave up 5 bases and J gave up 4 bases, with 6 bases separating them. Germline loops: CDR1 GTSNPN, CDR2 SVGIG (reference sequence). This CDR3 has 11 amino acids. This CDR3 is CAWGPNQPQHF. CDR3 in DNA: TGTGCCTGGGGTCCAAATCAGCCCCAGCATTTT.

This clone was recorded a few times. This sequence joins TRBV20-1 and TRBJ1-4, with D unresolved. Trimming took off 3 bases at V and 8 bases at J, with 7 bases between the two ends. Germline V gene sequence: CDR1 DFQATT, CDR2 SNEGSKA (reference sequence). The length of the CDR3 is 11 residues. Here the CDR3 reads CSASPAEKLFF. The DNA for the CDR3 is TGCAGTGCTAGTCCTGCCGAAAAACTGTTTTTT.

V usage is TRBV21-1 and J usage is TRBJ2-5; the table's D call, TRBD2, was not checked against the DNA. TRBV21-1 has pseudogene status. The CDR3 is made up of 17 amino acids. The DNA for the CDR3 is TGTGCCAGCAGGCGAGCCCCAAGGAGAGGAGTTCAAGAGACCCAGTACTTC. Its protein product is CASRRAPRRGVQETQYF.

This clone was picked up a small number of times. V usage is TRBV4-1 and J usage is TRBJ1-6; D call uncertain. Germline assignment: CDR1 MGHRA and CDR2 YSYEKL. This CDR3 has 14 residues. The germline V and J ends were trimmed by 1 base and 11 bases, with 12 bases remaining between them. CDR3 sequence reads: CASSQGGGSPPLHF. In DNA form, the CDR3 reads TGCGCCAGCAGCCAAGGGGGAGGGTCTCCACCCCTCCACTTT.

V and J are TRBV11-3 and TRBJ2-3; D unresolved. V lost 4 bases and J lost 0, with 11 bases in between. The germline V gene encodes CDR1 SGHNT and CDR2 YENEEA. This CDR3 is built from 15 residues. The CDR3 reads CASSYPGGSTDTQYF. CDR3 nucleotides: TGTGCCAGCAGCTACCCGGGCGGAAGCACAGATACGCAGTATTTT.

The table lists this clone with a few counts. The chain uses TRBV7-2 and TRBJ2-1, with TRBD1 identical over 7 bases. The V gene end was trimmed by 2 bases and the J gene end by 4 bases; junction bases not matched to a gene: 5. From germline, CDR1 is SGHTA and CDR2 FQGNSA. The CDR3 sequence is 15 residues long. For the CDR3, the DNA is TGTGCCAGCAGCTTATTAGGGGGCAGATACAATGAGCAGTTCTTC. Protein sequence: CASSLLGGRYNEQFF. Looking up the rest from reference TRBV7-2 and TRBJ2-1 gives the full variable domain: GAGVSQSPSNKVTEKGKDVELRCDPISGHTALYWYRQSLGQGLEFLIYFQGNSAPDKSGLPSDRFSAERTGGSVSTLTIQRTQQEDSAVYLCASSLLGGRYNEQFFGPGTRLTVL.

In its sample, this clone was seen a few times. This chain uses TRBV7-6 with TRBJ2-7; TRBD2 aligns across 12 bases. Germline CDR1 SGHVS, CDR2 FNYEAQ. J lost 7 bases, V lost 5 bases, and 12 bases had no gene match. The CDR3 runs to 16 residues. The CDR3 here is CASSISGLAGLGEQYF. In DNA, the CDR3 is TGTGCCAGCAGCATCAGCGGACTAGCGGGGCTAGGAGAGCAGTACTTC.

This clone was counted only a few times. The chain employs TRBV4-3 and TRBJ1-2; a weak D match, TRBD1 (6 bases). In germline, CDR1 is LGHNA, CDR2 YSLEER. The CDR3 loop spans 18 amino acids. V shed 2 bases and J shed 0 bases, with 19 bases lying between them. The chain's CDR3 is CASSQQTGHYQANYGYTF. CDR3 coding DNA: TGCGCCAGCAGCCAACAGACAGGCCATTATCAAGCTAACTATGGCTACACCTTC.

The chain has TRBV4-3 and TRBJ2-3; tentative D call: TRBD2 (6 bases). CDR3 length equals 16 residues. Trimming removed 2 bases at V and 4 bases at J, with 16 bases between. The V gene's germline CDR1 is LGHNA and CDR2 YSLEER. CDR3 DNA sequence: TGCGCCAGCAGCCAAACCTGGCGGGATGAATCAGATACGCAGTATTTT. It codes for CASSQTWRDESDTQYF.

This clone was counted a few times. J is TRBJ2-1 and V is TRBV5-4, with 9 bases aligning to TRBD1. This CDR3 is built from 13 residues. Trimming removed 9 bases from V and 7 bases from J; junction bases left unmatched: 8. The germline V gene has CDR1 SGHNT and CDR2 YYREEE (reference sequence). This CDR3 reads CATVDRGGNEQFF. The CDR3 DNA follows: TGTGCCACCGTGGACAGGGGTGGGAATGAGCAGTTCTTC.

As to this clone: One junction end disagrees with the germline gene, perhaps due to a read error. The CDR3 reads CASSQGLAPLETQYF. DNA of the CDR3: TGTGCTAGCAGCCAAGGACTAGCACCCTTAGAGACCCAGTACTTC. The chain recombines TRBV7-7 with TRBJ2-5; 8 bases fit TRBD2. The CDR3 contains 15 residues. Germline CDR1 reads SSHAT; CDR2 reads FNYEAQ (reference sequence).

This chain's CDR3 is CASSLALGAVRYEQYV. The CDR3 nucleotides read TGTGCCAGCAGCTTAGCGCTGGGGGCCGTACGCTACGAGCAGTACGTC. V usage is TRBV7-8 and J usage is TRBJ2-7, with D possibly being TRBD1 (6 bases). The CDR3 sequence is 16 residues long. Per the germline V gene, CDR1 is SGHVS and CDR2 is FQNEAQ. Trimming left V 0 bases short and J 3 bases short, with 15 bases between.